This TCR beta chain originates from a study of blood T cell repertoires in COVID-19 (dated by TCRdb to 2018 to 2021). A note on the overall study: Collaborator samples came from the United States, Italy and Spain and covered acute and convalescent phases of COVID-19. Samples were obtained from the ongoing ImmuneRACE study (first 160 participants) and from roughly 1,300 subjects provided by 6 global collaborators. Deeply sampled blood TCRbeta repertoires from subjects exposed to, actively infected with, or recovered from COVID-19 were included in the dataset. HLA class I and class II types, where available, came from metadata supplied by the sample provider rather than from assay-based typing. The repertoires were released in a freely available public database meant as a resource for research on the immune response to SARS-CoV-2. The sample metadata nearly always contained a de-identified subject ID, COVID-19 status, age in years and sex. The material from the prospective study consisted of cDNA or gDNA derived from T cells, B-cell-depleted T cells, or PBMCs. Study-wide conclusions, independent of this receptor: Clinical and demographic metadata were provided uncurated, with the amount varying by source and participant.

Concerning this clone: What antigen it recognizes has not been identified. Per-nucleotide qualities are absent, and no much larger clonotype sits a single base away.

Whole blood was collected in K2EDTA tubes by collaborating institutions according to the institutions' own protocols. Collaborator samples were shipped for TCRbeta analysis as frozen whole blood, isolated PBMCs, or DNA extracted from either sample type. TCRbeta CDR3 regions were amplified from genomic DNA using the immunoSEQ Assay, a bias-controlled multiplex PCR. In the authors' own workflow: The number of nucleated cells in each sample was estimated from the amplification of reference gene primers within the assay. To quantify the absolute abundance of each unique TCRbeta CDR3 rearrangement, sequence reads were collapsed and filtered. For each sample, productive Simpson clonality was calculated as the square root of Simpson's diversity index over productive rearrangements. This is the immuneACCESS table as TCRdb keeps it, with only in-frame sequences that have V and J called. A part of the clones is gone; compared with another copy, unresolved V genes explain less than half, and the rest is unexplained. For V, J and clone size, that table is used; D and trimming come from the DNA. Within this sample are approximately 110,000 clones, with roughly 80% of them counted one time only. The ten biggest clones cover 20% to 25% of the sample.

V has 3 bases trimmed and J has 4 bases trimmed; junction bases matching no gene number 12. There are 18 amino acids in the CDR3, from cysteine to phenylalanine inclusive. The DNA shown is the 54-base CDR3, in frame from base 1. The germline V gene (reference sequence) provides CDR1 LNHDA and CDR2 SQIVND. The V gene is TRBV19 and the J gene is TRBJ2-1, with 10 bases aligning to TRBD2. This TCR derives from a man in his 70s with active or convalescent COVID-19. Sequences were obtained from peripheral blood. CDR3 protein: CASSIGASGSLGYNEQFF. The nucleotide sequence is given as TGTGCCAGTAGTATTGGGGCTAGCGGGAGTTTGGGATACAATGAGCAGTTCTTC.